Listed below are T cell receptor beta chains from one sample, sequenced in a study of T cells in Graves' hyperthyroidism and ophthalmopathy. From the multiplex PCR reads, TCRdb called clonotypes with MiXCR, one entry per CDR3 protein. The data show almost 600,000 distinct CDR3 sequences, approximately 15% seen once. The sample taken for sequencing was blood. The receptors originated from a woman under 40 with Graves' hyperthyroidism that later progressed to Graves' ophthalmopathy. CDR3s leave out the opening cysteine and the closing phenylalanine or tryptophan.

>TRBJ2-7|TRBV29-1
SFMRGYEQY
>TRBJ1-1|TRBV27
ASSFLSGPEAF
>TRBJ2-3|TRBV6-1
AAGDSRTDTQY
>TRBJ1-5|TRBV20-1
SAGPIGPQH
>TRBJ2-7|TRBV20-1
SARAGGFLYEQY
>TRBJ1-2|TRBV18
ASSPNSGRTSYGYT
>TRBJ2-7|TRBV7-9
ASSSVGTDYEQY
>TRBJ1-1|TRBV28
ATYEFSSNTEAF
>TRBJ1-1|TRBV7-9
ASSPGPLGGAF
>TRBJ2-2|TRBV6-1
ASSYWTGGVGELF
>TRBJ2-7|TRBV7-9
ASSFDRRYYEQY
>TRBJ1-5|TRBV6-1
ASSRGTGGTQPQH
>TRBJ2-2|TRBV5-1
ASSSTSGGNTGELF
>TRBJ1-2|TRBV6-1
ASSVGDNYGYT
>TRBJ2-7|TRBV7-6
ASSLVSGEQY
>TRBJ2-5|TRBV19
ASSIVPTSVNQETQY
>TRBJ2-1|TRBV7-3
ASSLISNQGYEQF
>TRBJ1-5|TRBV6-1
ASSEPRFGGNQPQH
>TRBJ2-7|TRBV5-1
ASRPAGLYEQY
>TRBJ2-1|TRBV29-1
SAEGGSGRVTNEQF
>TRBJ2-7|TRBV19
ASSQGRIHEQY
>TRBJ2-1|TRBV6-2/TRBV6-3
ASALAGPYNEQF
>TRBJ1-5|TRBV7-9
ASSLDGTLSNQPQH
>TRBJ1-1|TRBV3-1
ASSPSLGGTEAF
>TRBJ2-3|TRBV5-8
ASSLPAGGGTDTQY
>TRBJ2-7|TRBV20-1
SVRTGAYYEQY
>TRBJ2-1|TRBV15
ATSREVEQF
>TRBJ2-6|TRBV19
ASRNQGTVSGANVLT